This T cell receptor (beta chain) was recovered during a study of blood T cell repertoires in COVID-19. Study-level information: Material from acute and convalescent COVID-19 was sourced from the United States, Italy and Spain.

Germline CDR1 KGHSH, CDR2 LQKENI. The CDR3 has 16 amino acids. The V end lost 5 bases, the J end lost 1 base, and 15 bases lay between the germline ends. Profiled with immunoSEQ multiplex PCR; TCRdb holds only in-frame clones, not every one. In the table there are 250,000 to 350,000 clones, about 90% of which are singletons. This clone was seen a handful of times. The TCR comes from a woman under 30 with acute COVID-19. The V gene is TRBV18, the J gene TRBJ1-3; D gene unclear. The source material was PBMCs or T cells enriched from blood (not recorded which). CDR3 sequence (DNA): TGTGCCAGCTCAACTACACGAGAGGGTTCTGGAAACACCATATATTTT. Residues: CASSTTREGSGNTIYF.